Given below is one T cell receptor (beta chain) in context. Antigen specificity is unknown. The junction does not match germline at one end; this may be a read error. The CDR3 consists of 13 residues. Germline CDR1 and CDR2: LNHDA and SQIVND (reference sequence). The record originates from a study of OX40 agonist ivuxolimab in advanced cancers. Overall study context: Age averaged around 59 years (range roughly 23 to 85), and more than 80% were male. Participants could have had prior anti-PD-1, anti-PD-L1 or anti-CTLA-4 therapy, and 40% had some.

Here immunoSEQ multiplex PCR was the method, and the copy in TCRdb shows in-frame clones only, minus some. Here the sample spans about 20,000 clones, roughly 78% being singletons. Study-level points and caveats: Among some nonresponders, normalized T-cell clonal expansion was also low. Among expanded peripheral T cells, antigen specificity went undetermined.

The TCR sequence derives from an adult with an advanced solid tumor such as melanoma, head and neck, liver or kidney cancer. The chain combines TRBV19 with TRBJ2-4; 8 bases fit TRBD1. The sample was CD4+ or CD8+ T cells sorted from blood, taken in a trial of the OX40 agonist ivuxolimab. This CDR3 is CASNIGRTGQPNF. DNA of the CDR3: TGTGCCAGTAATATAGGTCGGACAGGGCAACCGAACTTC.